The T cell receptor beta chain described here comes from a study of sequential checkpoint blockade in melanoma. Treatment noted: randomized to nivolumab then ipilimumab (arm A) or the reverse (arm B). No patient had prior DNA-damaging chemotherapy. Live CD3+CD8+ CD19− CD56− cells were sorted from PBMCs. This CDR3 region has 15 residues. Deletions cut 5 bases from V and 3 bases from J, with 14 bases between. Germline-derived CDR1 and CDR2 are MNHEY and SMNVEV (reference sequence). Assay: immunoSEQ multiplex PCR; the TCRdb copy retains only in-frame clones and omits some. The sample includes around 16,000 clones, 90% to 95% of them seen just once.

The source material was CD8+ T cells sorted from blood (inferred from file names), sampled from a patient given nivolumab and ipilimumab in sequence. J is TRBJ1-5 and V is TRBV27, with D perhaps TRBD1 (5 bases). This TCR was recovered from a human donor with melanoma. Written as DNA, the CDR3 is TGTGCCAGCAGTCCCTATTGGGGGGACAATCAGCCCCAGCATTTT. It yields the protein CASSPYWGDNQPQHF.